The table lists the clone carrying this T cell receptor (beta chain) with many counts. Antigen unknown. This sample was included in a study of identical twins. Study results and caveats: Cross-sectional statistical analysis was relied on for the conclusions, without the same donors being followed.

A universal primer site was added by template switching, and unique molecular identifiers were carried by the cDNA. TCRdb redid the calling of the 5' RACE reads with MiXCR, one entry per CDR3 protein. The data hold about 690,000 distinct CDR3 sequences, with around 5.7% observed a single time. Healthy Caucasians made up all donors. This CDR3 comprises 14 residues. Germline V gene sequence: CDR1 SGHNT, CDR2 YYREEE (reference sequence). Trimming cost V 4 bases and J 10 bases; bases outside gene matches: 6. The sample consisted of naive T cells sorted from blood. The chain recombines TRBV5-4 with TRBJ2-5; 14 bases agree with TRBD2. This TCR derives from a man aged 18 to 29 in good health. CDR3 sequence (DNA): TGTGCCAGCAGCACGGGACTAGCGGGGGTGATCCAGTACTTC. Amino acids: CASSTGLAGVIQYF.